This T cell receptor beta chain was recovered during a study of cytomegalovirus exposure and HLA in healthy donors. Study details: Researchers found that about 84% of 350 to 500 genotyped donors fell within the Caucasian-associated ancestry cluster. Study-wide results and limits: Later on, a genetic analysis was performed. It linked a missense variant in DCLRE1C with V- and J-gene trimming of TCR beta.

As regards this clone: Its antigen is unknown.

A multiplex PCR was run with 60 Vbeta primers and 13 Jbeta primers. Authors' processing steps: A follow-up analysis tallied about 80 million unique TCR beta chains, 9 million to 11 million shared. Profiling relied on immunoSEQ multiplex PCR, and the TCRdb table lists in-frame clones only, not all of them. V, J and clone size derive from that table, while D and trimming were established from the DNA sequence. The repertoire holds 120,000 or so clones, with roughly 80% as singletons. Germline assignment: CDR1 SGDLS and CDR2 YYNGEE. The CDR3 has 16 amino acids. V lost 1 base and J lost 7, with 15 bases in between.

Sequenced: PBMCs. The receptor's source is a man aged 25-40 years in good health and CMV-seronegative. J is TRBJ1-6 and V is TRBV9; a weak D match, TRBD1 (5 bases). CDR3 DNA sequence: TGTGCCAGCAGCGTAAATCCCCGGGACTTCAATTCACCCCTCCACTTT. This codes for CASSVNPRDFNSPLHF.